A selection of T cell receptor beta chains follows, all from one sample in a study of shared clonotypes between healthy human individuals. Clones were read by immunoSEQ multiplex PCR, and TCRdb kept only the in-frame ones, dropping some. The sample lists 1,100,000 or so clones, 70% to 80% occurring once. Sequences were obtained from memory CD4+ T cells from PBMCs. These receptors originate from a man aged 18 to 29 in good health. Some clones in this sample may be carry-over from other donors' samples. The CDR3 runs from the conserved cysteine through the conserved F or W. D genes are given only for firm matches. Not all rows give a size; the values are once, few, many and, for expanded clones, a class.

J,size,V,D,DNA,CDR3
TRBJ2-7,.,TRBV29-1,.,TGCAGCGTTTTAGAGAGAATGGGGTCCTACGAGCAGTACTTC,CSVLERMGSYEQYF
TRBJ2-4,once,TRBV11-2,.,TGTGCCAGCAGCTTCGCCGGGCCGCTAAACATTCAGTACTTC,CASSFAGPLNIQYF
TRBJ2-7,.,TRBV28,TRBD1,TGTGCCAGCAGCGGGACAGTCGACGAGCAGTACTTC,CASSGTVDEQYF
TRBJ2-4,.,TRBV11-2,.,TGTGCCAGCAGCTTAGTCTTGGGGCGGCGAACAGTGAACATTCAGTACTTC,CASSLVLGRRTVNIQYF
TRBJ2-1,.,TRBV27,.,TGTGCCAGCAGTTTGTCCGGGAGCTCCTACAATGAGCAGTTCTTC,CASSLSGSSYNEQFF
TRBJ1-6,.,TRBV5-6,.,TGTGCCAGCAGCATGGGTACTGGGAATGCGGGTTCACCCCTCCACTTT,CASSMGTGNAGSPLHF
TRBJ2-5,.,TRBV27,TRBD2,TGTGCCAGCAAACCGAGCGGGAGGTACGCAGGGACCCAGTACTTC,CASKPSGRYAGTQYF
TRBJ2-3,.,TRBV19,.,TGTGCCCCCAACCGGGCTAGCCCGGCAGATACGCAGTATTTT,CAPNRASPADTQYF
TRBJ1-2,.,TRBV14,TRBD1,TGTGCCAGCAGCCAAGACGGGCAGGGGGTATTCGGCTATGGCTACACCTTC,CASSQDGQGVFGYGYTF
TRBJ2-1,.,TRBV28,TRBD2,TGTGCCAGCAGTTTATCGGGCGGGAGCTCCTACAATGAGCAGTTCTTC,CASSLSGGSSYNEQFF
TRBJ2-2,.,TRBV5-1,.,TGCGCCAGCAGCTACGAACTATTAAACACCGGGGAGCTGTTTTTT,CASSYELLNTGELFF
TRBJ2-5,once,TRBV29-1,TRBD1,TGCAGCGCCCAGGGGGCGAAATACCAAGAGACCCAGTACTTC,CSAQGAKYQETQYF
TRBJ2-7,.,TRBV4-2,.,TGTGCCAGCAGCCAAGTTACAGCGACCTACGAGCAGTACTTC,CASSQVTATYEQYF
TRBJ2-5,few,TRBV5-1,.,TGCGCCAGCAGCTTGGCGGGCAGCATTAGGGAGACCCAGTACTTC,CASSLAGSIRETQYF
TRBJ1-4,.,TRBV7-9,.,TGTGCCAGCAGCCAAGGGGTCACTAATGAAAAACTGTTTTTT,CASSQGVTNEKLFF
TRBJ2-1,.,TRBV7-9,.,TGTGCCAGCAGCGCCCGCTGGGGGGCGGGAGTCGACAATGAGCAGTTCTTC,CASSARWGAGVDNEQFF
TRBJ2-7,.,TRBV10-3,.,TGTGCCATCAGACCCGACCTAGACCTTCCGCAGTACTTC,CAIRPDLDLPQYF
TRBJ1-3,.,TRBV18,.,TGTGCCAGCTCACCGGGGGGGCCTGGAAACACCATATATTTT,CASSPGGPGNTIYF
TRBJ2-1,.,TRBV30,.,TGTGCCTGGAGTCCCCGGGACCCAGAGCAGTTCTTC,CAWSPRDPEQFF
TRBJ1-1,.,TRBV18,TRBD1,TGTGCCAGCTCACTAGTGGGACAGGGAAGCACTGAAGCTTTCTTT,CASSLVGQGSTEAFF
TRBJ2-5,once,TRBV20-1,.,TGCAGTGCTTTTGGACAAGAGACCCAGTACTTC,CSAFGQETQYF
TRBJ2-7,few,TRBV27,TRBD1,TGTGGAAGGGGGCGGCAAGACGAGCAGTACTTC,CGRGRQDEQYF
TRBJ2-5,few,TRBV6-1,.,TGTGCCAGCAGTGAAGACCGGGTCCGGGAGACCCAGTACTTC,CASSEDRVRETQYF
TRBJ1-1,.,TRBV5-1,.,TGCGCCAGCAGCTTCCGGTTAGAGGGAACTGAAGCTTTCTTT,CASSFRLEGTEAFF
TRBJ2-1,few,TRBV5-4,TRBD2,TGTGCCAGCAGCTTGGCGTTCGGGGGGAATGAGCAGTTCTTC,CASSLAFGGNEQFF
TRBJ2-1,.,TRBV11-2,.,TGTGCCAGCAGCCTCCCTTTTAGGAATGAGCAGTTCTTC,CASSLPFRNEQFF
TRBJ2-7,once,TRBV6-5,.,TGTGCCAGCAGAATAGGGCCCTCCTACGAGCAGTACTTC,CASRIGPSYEQYF
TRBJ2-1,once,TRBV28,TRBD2,TGTGCCAGCACCCTGACTAGCGGGAGACCGGATGAGCAGTTCTTC,CASTLTSGRPDEQFF
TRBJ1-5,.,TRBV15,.,TGTGCCACCAGACGGGGGGGACGTGTCAGCAATCAGCCCCAGCATTTT,CATRRGGRVSNQPQHF
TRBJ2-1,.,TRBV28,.,TGTGCCAGCAGCCAACAGGAGAACAATGAGCAGTTCTTC,CASSQQENNEQFF
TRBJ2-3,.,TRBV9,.,TGTGCCAGCAGCCCGAGGCCTACTACGGGCACAGATACGCAGTATTTT,CASSPRPTTGTDTQYF
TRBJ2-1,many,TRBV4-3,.,TGCGCCAGCAGCCAAGCCCGGAAATACAATGAGCAGTTCTTC,CASSQARKYNEQFF
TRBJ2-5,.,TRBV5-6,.,TGTGCCAGCAGCTTGGGGCTGCAGGGGGGAGAGACCCAGTACTTC,CASSLGLQGGETQYF
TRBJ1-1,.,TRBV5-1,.,TGCGCCAGCAGCTTGGAGCCTGTGAGGGGCACTGAAGCTTTCTTT,CASSLEPVRGTEAFF
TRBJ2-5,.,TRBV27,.,TGTGCCAGCAGTTTAGGGCAGGGGTGGGGTGAGACCCAGTACTTC,CASSLGQGWGETQYF
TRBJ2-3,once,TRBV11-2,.,TGTGCCAGCAGCTTAGGGCGGGTGGGACGAACAGATACGCAGTATTTT,CASSLGRVGRTDTQYF
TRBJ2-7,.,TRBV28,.,TGTGCCAGCAATGAGGGAACCTACGAGCAGTACTTC,CASNEGTYEQYF
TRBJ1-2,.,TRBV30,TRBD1,TGTGCCTGGAGGACGGCGACAGGGTTTAGGTGGGGCTACACCTTC,CAWRTATGFRWGYTF
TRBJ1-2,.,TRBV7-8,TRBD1,TGTGCCAGCAGCCAGGGGGTCGGGTATGGCTACACCTTC,CASSQGVGYGYTF
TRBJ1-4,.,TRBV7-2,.,TGTGCCAGCAGCCTGGACACCGACAATGAAAAACTGTTTTTT,CASSLDTDNEKLFF
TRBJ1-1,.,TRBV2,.,TGTGCCAGCAGTGACGGTACAGCGGGGAGAGCTTTCTTT,CASSDGTAGRAFF
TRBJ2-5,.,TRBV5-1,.,TGCGCCAGCAGCCCGGGGGACGCCCAAGAGACCCAGTACTTC,CASSPGDAQETQYF
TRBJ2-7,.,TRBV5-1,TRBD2,TGCGCCAGCAAGGGACTAGCGGGAGGATCGGACGAGCAGTACTTC,CASKGLAGGSDEQYF
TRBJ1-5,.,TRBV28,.,TGTGCCAGCAGTAGACGGGACTACGCCCAGCATTTT,CASSRRDYAQHF
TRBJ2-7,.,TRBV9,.,TGTGCCAGCAGCGTACACGGGGCCTCCTACGAGCAGTACTTC,CASSVHGASYEQYF
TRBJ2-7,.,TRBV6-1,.,TGTGCCAGCAGCGTTCCCCCAGAGCAGTACTTC,CASSVPPEQYF
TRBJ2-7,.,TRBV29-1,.,TGCAGCGTTGAGACTCACTCCTACGAGCAGTACTTC,CSVETHSYEQYF
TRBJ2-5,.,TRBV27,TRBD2,TGTGCCAGCAGCGTGGGACTAGCGGGAGTAGGATTCCGGGAGACCCAGTACTTC,CASSVGLAGVGFRETQYF
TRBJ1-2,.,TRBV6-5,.,TGTGCCAGCAGTTACACTCCAGGGGCGCGTGGCTACACCTTC,CASSYTPGARGYTF
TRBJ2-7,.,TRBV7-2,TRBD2,TGTGCCAGCAGCCTGAGTATAGCGGGAGTCTATGGGCAGTACTTC,CASSLSIAGVYGQYF
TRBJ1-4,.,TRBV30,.,TGTGCCTGGAGTGGACGGGCTGGTGAAAAACTGTTTTTT,CAWSGRAGEKLFF
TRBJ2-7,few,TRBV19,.,TGTGCCAGTAGTATAGTGCCGTCCTACGAGCAGTACTTC,CASSIVPSYEQYF
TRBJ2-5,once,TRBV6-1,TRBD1,TGTGCCAGCACAGGGGGACGGGAGACCCAGTACTTC,CASTGGRETQYF
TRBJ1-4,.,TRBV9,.,TGTGCCAGCAGCGTAGTTACAGTGAAAAAACTGTTTTTT,CASSVVTVKKLFF
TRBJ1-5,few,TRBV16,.,TGTGCCAGCAGCCAATTTTACTCTGGCAGGGCCGGAGGGGGTAGCAATCAGCCCCAGCATTTT,CASSQFYSGRAGGGSNQPQHF
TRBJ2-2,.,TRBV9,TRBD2,TGTGCCAGCAGCGTCAGACCGGGACTAGCCATTAACACCGGGGAGCTGTTTTTT,CASSVRPGLAINTGELFF
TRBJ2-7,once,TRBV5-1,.,TGCGCCAGCAGGACAGGCAACTCCTACGAGCAGTACTTC,CASRTGNSYEQYF
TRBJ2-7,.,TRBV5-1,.,TGCGCCAGCAGCTTGAATGGGGGACACGAGCAGTACTTC,CASSLNGGHEQYF
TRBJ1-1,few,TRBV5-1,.,TGCGCCAGCAGCTTGGCGGGCCGCGAAGCTTTCTTT,CASSLAGREAFF